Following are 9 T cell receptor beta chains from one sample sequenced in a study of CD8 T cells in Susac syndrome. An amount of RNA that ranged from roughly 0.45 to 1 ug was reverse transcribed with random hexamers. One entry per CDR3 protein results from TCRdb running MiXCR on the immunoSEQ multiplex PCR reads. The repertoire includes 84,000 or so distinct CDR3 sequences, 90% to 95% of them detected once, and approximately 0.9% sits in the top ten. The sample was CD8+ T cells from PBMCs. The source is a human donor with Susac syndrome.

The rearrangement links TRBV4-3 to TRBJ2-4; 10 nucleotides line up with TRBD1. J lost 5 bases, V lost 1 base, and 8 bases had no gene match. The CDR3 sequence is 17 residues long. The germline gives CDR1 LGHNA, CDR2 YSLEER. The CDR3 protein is CASSQVYGTGDENIQYF. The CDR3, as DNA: TGCGCCAGCAGCCAAGTATACGGGACAGGGGATGAAAACATTCAGTACTTC.

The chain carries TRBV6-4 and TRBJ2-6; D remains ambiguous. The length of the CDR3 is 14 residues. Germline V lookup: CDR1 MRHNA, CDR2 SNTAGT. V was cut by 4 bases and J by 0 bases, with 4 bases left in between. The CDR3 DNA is TGTGCCAGCAGTGCGGACTCTGGGGCCAACGTCCTGACTTTC. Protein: CASSADSGANVLTF.

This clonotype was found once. DNA of the CDR3: TGCGCCAGCAGCTTGGCGGGGACGGGAAACGGTGAAGCTTTCTTT. Encoded protein: CASSLAGTGNGEAFF. The chain has TRBV5-1 and TRBJ1-1, with D possibly TRBD1 on 5 matching bases. This CDR3 contains 15 residues. Looked up from germline, CDR1 is SGHRS and CDR2 is YFSETQ. Trimming shortened V by 0 bases and J by 7 bases, and 16 bases separated the two germline ends.

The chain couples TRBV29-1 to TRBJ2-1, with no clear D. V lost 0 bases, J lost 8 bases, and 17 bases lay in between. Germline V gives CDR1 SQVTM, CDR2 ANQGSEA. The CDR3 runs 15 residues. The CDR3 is CSVEDEKGQVYEQFF. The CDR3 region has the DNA TGCAGCGTTGAAGATGAGAAAGGGCAGGTCTATGAGCAGTTCTTC.

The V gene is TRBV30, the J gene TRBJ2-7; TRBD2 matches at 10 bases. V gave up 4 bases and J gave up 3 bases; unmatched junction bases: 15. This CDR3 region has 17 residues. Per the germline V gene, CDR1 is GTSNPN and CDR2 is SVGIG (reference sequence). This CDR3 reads CAWTPGLADIRSYEQYF. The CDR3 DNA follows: TGTGCCTGGACCCCCGGACTAGCGGATATTAGGAGCTACGAGCAGTACTTC.

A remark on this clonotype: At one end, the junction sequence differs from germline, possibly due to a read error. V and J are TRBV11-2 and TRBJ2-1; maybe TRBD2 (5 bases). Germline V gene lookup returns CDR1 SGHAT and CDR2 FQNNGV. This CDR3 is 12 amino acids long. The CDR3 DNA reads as TGTGCCAGCAACTTACCGGGGATTGAGCAGTTCTTC. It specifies CASNLPGIEQFF.

CDR3 bases: TGTGCCAGCAGCTTGGCCCTACGAAACGAGCAGTACTTC. Translating gives CASSLALRNEQYF. J is TRBJ2-7 and V is TRBV7-8; D gene ambiguous. Germline V lookup: CDR1 SGHVS, CDR2 FQNEAQ. Between the trimmed V and J ends, which lost 3 bases and 5 bases, there was a span of 11 bases. This CDR3 has 13 amino acids.

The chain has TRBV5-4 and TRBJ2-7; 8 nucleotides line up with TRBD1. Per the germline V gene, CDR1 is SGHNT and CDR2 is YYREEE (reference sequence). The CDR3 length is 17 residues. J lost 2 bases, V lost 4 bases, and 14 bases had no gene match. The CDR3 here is CASSKGQGGSGPYEQYF. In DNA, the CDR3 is TGTGCCAGCAGCAAAGGACAGGGTGGTAGCGGTCCCTACGAGCAGTACTTC.

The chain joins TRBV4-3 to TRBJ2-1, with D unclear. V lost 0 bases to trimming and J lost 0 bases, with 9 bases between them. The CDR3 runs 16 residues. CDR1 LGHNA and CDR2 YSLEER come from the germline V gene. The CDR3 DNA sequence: TGCGCCAGCAGCCAAGACTCCCCGGGCTCCTACAATGAGCAGTTCTTC. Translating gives CASSQDSPGSYNEQFF.